This TCR beta chain is drawn from a study of T cell responses to AZD1222 COVID-19 vaccine. Repertoires were generated with immunoSEQ multiplex PCR, while TCRdb's copy carries only in-frame clones and drops some. The sample records about 170,000 clones, approximately 92% being singletons. V lost 4 bases to trimming and J lost 2 bases, with 14 bases between them. The CDR3 covers 15 residues. CDR1 and CDR2 (germline): MNHEY, SMNVEV (reference sequence). The gene calls are TRBV27 and TRBJ1-2; a possible D gene is TRBD1 (6 bases). This clonotype was sampled from an adult in good health. Material: peripheral blood, obtained on day 0 of AZD1222 vaccination. In nucleotides, the CDR3 is TGTGCCAGCAGTTCGTCAGGGGCAATCAACTATGGCTACACCTTC. Protein sequence: CASSSSGAINYGYTF.